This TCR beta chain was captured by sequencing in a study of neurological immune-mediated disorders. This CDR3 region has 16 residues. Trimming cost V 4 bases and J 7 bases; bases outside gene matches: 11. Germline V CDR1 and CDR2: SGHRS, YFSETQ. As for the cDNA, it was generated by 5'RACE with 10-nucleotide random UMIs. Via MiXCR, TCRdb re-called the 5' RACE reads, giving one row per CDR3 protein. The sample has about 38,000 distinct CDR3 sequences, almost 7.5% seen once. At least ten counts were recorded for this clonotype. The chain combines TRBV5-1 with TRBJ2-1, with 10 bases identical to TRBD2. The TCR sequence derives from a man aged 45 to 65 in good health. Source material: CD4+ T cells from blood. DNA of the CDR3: TGCGCCAGCAGCCCCGGACTAGCGGCTGCGCTGAATGAGCAGTTCTTC. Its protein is CASSPGLAAALNEQFF.